The rows below give T cell receptor beta chains drawn from one sample of a study of blood T cell repertoires in COVID-19. Method: immunoSEQ multiplex PCR; TCRdb's copy keeps in-frame clones and lacks some. The sample consists of about 480,000 clones, 89% of them appearing once. The sequenced sample was peripheral blood. These receptors were obtained from a man in his late teens or twenties with COVID-19, enrolled during active disease. Each CDR3 is given with its conserved first and last residue. Each record gives: J gene, D gene, clone size, V gene, CDR3 DNA, CDR3 protein. D genes are given only for firm matches. Rows give clone size only sometimes, using once, few, many, or a class for an expanded clone.

TRBJ2-3	TRBD1	NA	TRBV5-1	TGCGCCAGCAGCCAAGGGGGCAGGACAGATACGCAGTATTTT	CASSQGGRTDTQYF
TRBJ2-7	TRBD1	NA	TRBV5-4	TGTGCCAGCAGCCCCCGGGACAGAGCCTACGAGCAGTACTTC	CASSPRDRAYEQYF
TRBJ1-2	TRBD1	once	TRBV30	TGTGCCTGGAGGACAGGGGTCTATGGCTACACCTTC	CAWRTGVYGYTF
TRBJ2-7	NA	NA	TRBV18	TGTGCCAGCTCACCATCAGGGAACGAGCAGTACTTC	CASSPSGNEQYF
TRBJ2-3	NA	few	TRBV15	TGTGCCACCAGCAGAGAGGCTAGCGCGTCAGATACGCAGTATTTT	CATSREASASDTQYF
TRBJ1-1	NA	NA	TRBV4-1	TGCGCCAGCAGCCGAATAGAGGGGGTTGCTTTCTTT	CASSRIEGVAFF
TRBJ2-3	TRBD2	NA	TRBV15	TGTGCCACCAGCAGAACGCGGGAGACTACAGATACGCAGTATTTT	CATSRTRETTDTQYF
TRBJ2-1	NA	NA	TRBV7-8	TGTGCCAGCAGCCCACACCCCCTGCCCACCCGAGACCGTCCGACAGGCTTAGTAGTAAATGAGCAGTTCTTC	CASSPHPLPTRDRPTGLVVNEQFF
TRBJ2-7	NA	NA	TRBV6-5	TGTGCCAGCAGACCCCCGGCTGGGGGCCATTCCGAGCAGTACTTC	CASRPPAGGHSEQYF
TRBJ1-2	NA	NA	TRBV6-5	TGTGCCAGCAGTTACTCCGTCAGGGACATCGAGAGCTACACCTTC	CASSYSVRDIESYTF
TRBJ1-1	NA	NA	TRBV5-5	TGTGCCAGCAGCTTGGACGGGAGCTACACTGAAGCTTTCTTT	CASSLDGSYTEAFF
TRBJ2-3	TRBD2	NA	TRBV14	TGTGCCAGCAGTGAGCGGGGGAGGTCAGATACGCAGTATTTT	CASSERGRSDTQYF